Below are 20 T cell receptor beta chains sequenced from a single sample in a study of blood T cell repertoires in COVID-19. Data came from immunoSEQ multiplex PCR; TCRdb stores just in-frame clones and leaves some out. The repertoire holds under 7,000 clones, with 84% as singletons. The sequenced material came from peripheral blood. Receptors originate from a human donor in a cohort sampled during active COVID-19.

This clone was observed a single time. The CDR3 DNA reads TGTGCCACCCGGGCCAGGGAGAACACTGAAGCTTTCTTT. Protein sequence: CATRARENTEAFF. J is TRBJ1-1 and V is TRBV10-3, with D possibly being TRBD1 (5 bases). The ends were cut back, 10 bases at V and 1 base at J, with 13 bases in the middle. The CDR3 runs to 13 residues. CDR1 is ENHRY, CDR2 SYGVKD, per germline.

This chain connects TRBV2 to TRBJ2-1; 13 nucleotides align to TRBD2. CDR1 SNHLY and CDR2 FYNNEI come from the germline V gene. V trimming: 6 bases; J trimming: 8 bases; junction bases outside the gene matches: 7. This CDR3 contains 15 residues. CDR3 DNA sequence: TGTGCCAGCAGGGAACTAGCGGGGGGGGCCCATGAGCAGTTCTTC. It translates to CASRELAGGAHEQFF. The entire variable domain, with the rest obtained from reference TRBV2 and TRBJ2-1, is as follows: EPEVTQTPSHQVTQMGQEVILRCVPISNHLYFYWYRQILGQKVEFLVSFYNNEISEKSEIFDDQFSVERPDGSNFTLKIRSTKLEDSAMYFCASRELAGGAHEQFFGPGTRLTVL.

V gene TRBV5-6 combines with J gene TRBJ1-4, with 8 bases lining up with TRBD1. Germline V gene lookup returns CDR1 SGHDT and CDR2 YYEEEE. CDR3 size: 16 residues. Germline trimming cut 4 bases from V and 6 bases from J; bases unmatched to any gene: 11. The DNA for the CDR3 is TGTGCCAGCAGCAGCGGGACAGGCTCCATTTATGAAAAACTGTTTTTT. It yields the protein CASSSGTGSIYEKLFF.

The genes are TRBV28 and TRBJ1-2; D is uncertain. The length of the CDR3 is 16 residues. Germline CDR1 and CDR2: MDHEN and SYDVKM. V dropped 5 bases and J dropped 3 bases, with 19 bases sitting between them. The chain's CDR3 is CASSEYRAGRDYGYTF. The CDR3 DNA is TGTGCCAGCAGTGAATACCGGGCGGGCCGCGACTATGGCTACACCTTC.

The chain employs TRBV4-3 and TRBJ2-3; 7 nucleotides agree with TRBD2. The CDR3 sequence is 15 residues long. With 4 bases clipped from V and 2 bases from J, the junction kept 6 bases outside the gene matches. Per the germline V gene, CDR1 is LGHNA and CDR2 is YSLEER. This CDR3 is CASSRDSGYTDTQYF. The CDR3 DNA follows: TGCGCCAGCAGCCGAGATAGCGGGTACACAGATACGCAGTATTTT.

The V call is TRBV3-1 (or the pseudogene TRBV3-2), the J call TRBJ2-3; 7 bases map to TRBD2. There are 16 residues in the CDR3. The germline V gene encodes CDR1 LGHDT and CDR2 YNNKEL (reference sequence). Germline trimming cut 1 base from V and 0 bases from J; bases unmatched to any gene: 4. The CDR3 DNA sequence: TGTGCCAGCAGCCAAGGGAGCGGGGCTAGCACAGATACGCAGTATTTT. It encodes CASSQGSGASTDTQYF.

The chain couples TRBV6-5 to TRBJ2-1; 9 bases align to TRBD2. Trimming removed 7 bases from V and 6 bases from J; junction bases left unmatched: 4. From germline, CDR1 is MNHEY and CDR2 SVGAGI. This CDR3 region has 13 residues. In DNA, the CDR3 is TGTGCCAGCATAGCGGGAGTAGGCAATGAGCAGTTCTTC. It translates to CASIAGVGNEQFF.

The chain joins TRBV27 to TRBJ1-1; 7 positions agree with TRBD1. CDR1 is MNHEY, CDR2 SMNVEV, per germline (reference sequence). J was trimmed by 6 bases and V by 6 bases; bases with no gene match: 13. The CDR3 extends over 15 amino acids. The CDR3 spells CASRLLTGRGAEAFF. The CDR3 DNA reads TGTGCCAGCAGGCTCTTGACAGGGCGGGGGGCTGAAGCTTTCTTT.

The J gene is TRBJ2-1, the V gene TRBV9; 12 nucleotides match TRBD2. CDR3 length equals 16 residues. Germline CDR1 and CDR2: SGDLS and YYNGEE. The V and J ends lost 4 bases and 4 bases, in that order; junction bases with no gene match: 6. The CDR3 coding sequence is TGTGCCAGCAGCCCTGAACTAGCGGGAGGTTACAATGAGCAGTTCTTC. This gives the protein CASSPELAGGYNEQFF.

This chain links TRBV28 with TRBJ2-3; 11 bases line up with TRBD2. This CDR3 spans 14 amino acids. Unmatched junction bases numbered 3, after V lost 7 bases and J lost 3 bases. Germline V gives CDR1 MDHEN, CDR2 SYDVKM. The CDR3 loop is CASKGLAVTDTQYF. The CDR3 region has the DNA TGTGCCAGCAAGGGACTAGCGGTAACAGATACGCAGTATTTT.

Here the CDR3 DNA reads TGTGCCAGCAGCCAAGCGGGAGCGAACACCGGGGAGCTGTTTTTT. Its protein is CASSQAGANTGELFF. This sequence joins TRBV7-8 and TRBJ2-2; 8 nucleotides match TRBD2. CDR1 and CDR2 (germline): SGHVS, FQNEAQ. J gave up 0 bases and V 5 bases, and 2 bases lay outside the gene matches. The CDR3 spans 15 residues.

The chain recombines TRBV6-2 or TRBV6-3 with TRBJ2-3; maybe TRBD2 (6 bases). Germline V CDR1 and CDR2: MNHEY, SVGEGT. With 4 bases removed from V and 0 bases from J, the gap between germline ends came to 8 bases. The CDR3 sequence is 14 residues long. The CDR3 region is CASSSGTSTDTQYF. DNA for the CDR3: TGTGCCAGCAGTTCTGGGACTAGCACAGATACGCAGTATTTT.

The genes are TRBV19 and TRBJ2-7; 11 nucleotides align to TRBD2. The V and J ends lost 5 bases and 1 base, in that order; junction bases with no gene match: 10. Per germline, CDR1 LNHDA and CDR2 SQIVND (reference sequence). The CDR3 contains 17 residues. CDR3 residues: CASSYAVAGGPSYEQYF. The DNA for the CDR3 is TGTGCCAGTAGTTACGCTGTAGCGGGAGGGCCGTCCTACGAGCAGTACTTC.

V usage is TRBV29-1 and J usage is TRBJ1-5, with D perhaps TRBD1 (5 bases). The V gene lost 7 bases and the J gene lost 2 bases, with 15 bases spanning the gap. CDR1 and CDR2 (germline): SQVTM, ANQGSEA. The CDR3 is 14 amino acids. CDR3 in amino acids: CSALQVGGNQPQHF. The CDR3 DNA follows: TGCAGCGCGTTACAGGTCGGTGGCAATCAGCCCCAGCATTTT.

The J gene is TRBJ2-7, the V gene TRBV7-9; 14 nucleotides align to TRBD2. The CDR3 is made up of 19 amino acids. Trimming at V came to 4 bases and at J to 1 base, leaving 12 bases not matched to a gene. Germline-derived CDR1 and CDR2 are SEHNR and FQNEAQ (reference sequence). This chain's CDR3 is CASSSVPGLAGVFSYEQYF. For the CDR3, the DNA is TGTGCCAGCAGCTCCGTTCCGGGACTAGCGGGAGTTTTTTCCTACGAGCAGTACTTC.

CDR3 in DNA: TGTGCCAGCAGTGGAGGGAACACTGAAGCTTTCTTT. Translation: CASSGGNTEAFF. The chain employs TRBV2 and TRBJ1-1; no clear D gene. The V end was cut by 4 bases, the J end by 1 base, with 4 bases between. CDR3 size: 12 residues. CDR1 and CDR2 (germline): SNHLY, FYNNEI.

The chain recombines TRBV9 with TRBJ1-1; a weak D match, TRBD1 (6 bases). This CDR3 comprises 14 residues. The germline CDR1 and CDR2 sequences are SGDLS and YYNGEE. Trimming took 4 bases from V and 5 from J, leaving 15 bases between them. The CDR3 is CASSPYREGTEAFF. CDR3 DNA: TGTGCCAGCAGCCCTTACAGGGAGGGGACTGAAGCTTTCTTT.

This chain joins TRBV11-2 and TRBJ2-3; the D gene is possibly TRBD2 (6 bases). Germline assignment: CDR1 SGHAT and CDR2 FQNNGV. Trimming took 5 bases from V and 1 from J, leaving 10 bases between them. The CDR3 has 14 residues. The CDR3 reads CASSGGWGTDTQYF. CDR3 coding DNA: TGTGCCAGCAGCGGAGGGTGGGGCACAGATACGCAGTATTTT.

Only a few counts were recorded for this clone. V and J are TRBV19 and TRBJ2-1, with 10 nucleotides matching TRBD2. Per the germline V gene, CDR1 is LNHDA and CDR2 is SQIVND (reference sequence). CDR3 length equals 14 residues. The V gene end was trimmed by 2 bases and the J gene end by 7 bases; junction bases not matched to a gene: 2. In nucleotides, the CDR3 is TGTGCCAGTAGTATAAAGGGACTAGCGAATGAGCAGTTCTTC. Its protein is CASSIKGLANEQFF.

J is TRBJ1-2 and V is TRBV19; a weak D match, TRBD1 (6 bases). V was shortened by 3 bases and J by 2 bases, with 7 bases between the two germline ends. The CDR3 length is 13 residues. Germline values: CDR1 LNHDA, CDR2 SQIVND (reference sequence). The CDR3 loop reads CASSITGNYGYTF. CDR3 nucleotides: TGTGCCAGTAGTATTACAGGGAACTATGGCTACACCTTC.